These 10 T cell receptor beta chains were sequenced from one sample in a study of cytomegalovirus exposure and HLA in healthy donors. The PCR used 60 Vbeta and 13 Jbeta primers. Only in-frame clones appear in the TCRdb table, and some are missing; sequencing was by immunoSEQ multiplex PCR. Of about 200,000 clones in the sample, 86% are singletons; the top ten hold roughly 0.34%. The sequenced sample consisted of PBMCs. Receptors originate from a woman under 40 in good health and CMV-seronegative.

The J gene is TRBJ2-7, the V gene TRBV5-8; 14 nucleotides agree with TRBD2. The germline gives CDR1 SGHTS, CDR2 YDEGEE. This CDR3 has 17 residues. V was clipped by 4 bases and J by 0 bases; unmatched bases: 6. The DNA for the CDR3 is TGTGCCAGCAGCCCCTGGACTAGCGGGGGGAGCTCCTACGAGCAGTACTTC. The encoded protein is CASSPWTSGGSSYEQYF.

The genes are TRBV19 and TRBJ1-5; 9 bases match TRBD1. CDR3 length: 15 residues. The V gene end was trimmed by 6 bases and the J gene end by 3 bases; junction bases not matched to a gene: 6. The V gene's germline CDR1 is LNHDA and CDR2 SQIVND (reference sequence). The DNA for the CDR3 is TGTGCCAGTAGCCAAGGGACAGGGATCAATCAGCCCCAGCATTTT. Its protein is CASSQGTGINQPQHF.

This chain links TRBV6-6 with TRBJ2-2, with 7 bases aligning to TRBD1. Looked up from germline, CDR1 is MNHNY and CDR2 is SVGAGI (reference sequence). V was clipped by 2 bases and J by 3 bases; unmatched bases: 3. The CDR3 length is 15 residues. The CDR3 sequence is CASSYEGQYTGELFF. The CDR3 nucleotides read TGTGCCAGCAGTTACGAGGGACAGTACACCGGGGAGCTGTTTTTT.

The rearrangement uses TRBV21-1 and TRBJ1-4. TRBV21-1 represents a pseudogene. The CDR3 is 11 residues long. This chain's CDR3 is CASNLREKLFF. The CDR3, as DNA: TGTGCCAGCAACTTAAGAGAAAAACTGTTTTTT.

The CDR3 DNA reads as TGTGCCAGCAGTGAAGCGCTTCGGGGGACCGAGGAGGGCTACACCTTC. Amino acids: CASSEALRGTEEGYTF. The rearrangement joins TRBV2 to TRBJ1-2, with D possibly TRBD1 on 5 matching bases. V was shortened by 0 bases and J by 8 bases, with 19 bases between the two germline ends. The CDR3 runs to 16 residues. CDR1 is SNHLY, CDR2 FYNNEI, per germline. The full variable domain, its missing parts supplied by reference TRBV2 and TRBJ1-2, is EPEVTQTPSHQVTQMGQEVILRCVPISNHLYFYWYRQILGQKVEFLVSFYNNEISEKSEIFDDQFSVERPDGSNFTLKIRSTKLEDSAMYFCASSEALRGTEEGYTFGSGTRLTVV.

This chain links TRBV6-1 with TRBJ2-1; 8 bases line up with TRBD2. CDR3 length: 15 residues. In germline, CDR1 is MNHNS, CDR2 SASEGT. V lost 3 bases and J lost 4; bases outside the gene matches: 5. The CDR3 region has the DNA TGTGCCAGCAGTGAGGGAGCGGGAGCTTACAATGAGCAGTTCTTC. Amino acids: CASSEGAGAYNEQFF.

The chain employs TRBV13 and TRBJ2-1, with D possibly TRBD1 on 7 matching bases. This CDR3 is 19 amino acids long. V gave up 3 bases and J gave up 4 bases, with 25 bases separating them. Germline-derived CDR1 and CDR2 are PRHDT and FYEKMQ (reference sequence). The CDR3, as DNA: TGTGCCAGCAGCTTGTCGCCTAGCAGGGGGGCTAATCCGTACAATGAGCAGTTCTTC. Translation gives CASSLSPSRGANPYNEQFF. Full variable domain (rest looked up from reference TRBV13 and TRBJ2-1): AAGVIQSPRHLIKEKRETATLKCYPIPRHDTVYWYQQGPGQDPQFLISFYEKMQSDKGSIPDRFSAQQFSDYHSELNMSSLELGDSALYFCASSLSPSRGANPYNEQFFGPGTRLTVL.

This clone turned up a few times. The CDR3 DNA reads TGTGCCAGCAGTTCGGGTGAGGGGGCCGTTGGCACTGAAGCTTTCTTT. Its protein product is CASSSGEGAVGTEAFF. The rearrangement links TRBV28 to TRBJ1-1; TRBD1 matches at 7 bases. Per germline, CDR1 MDHEN and CDR2 SYDVKM. This CDR3 is 16 amino acids long. V was clipped by 4 bases and J by 4 bases; unmatched bases: 12.

CDR3: CASSLVPGGSSGELFF. The CDR3 nucleotides read TGTGCCAGCAGCTTAGTTCCAGGGGGAAGCTCCGGGGAGCTGTTTTTT. The chain has TRBV7-2 and TRBJ2-2; 7 bases align to TRBD1. With 1 base clipped from V and 6 bases from J, the junction kept 8 bases outside the gene matches. The CDR3 length is 16 residues. The germline CDR1 and CDR2 sequences are SGHTA and FQGNSA.

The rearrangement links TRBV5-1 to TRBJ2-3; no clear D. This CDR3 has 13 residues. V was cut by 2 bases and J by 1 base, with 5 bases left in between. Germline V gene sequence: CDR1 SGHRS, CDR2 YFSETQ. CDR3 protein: CASSFPGTDTQYF. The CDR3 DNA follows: TGCGCCAGCAGCTTCCCAGGCACAGATACGCAGTATTTT. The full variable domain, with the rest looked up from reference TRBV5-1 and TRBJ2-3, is KAGVTQTPRYLIKTRGQQVTLSCSPISGHRSVSWYQQTPGQGLQFLFEYFSETQRNKGNFPGRFSGRQFSNSRSEMNVSTLELGDSALYLCASSFPGTDTQYFGPGTRLTVL.